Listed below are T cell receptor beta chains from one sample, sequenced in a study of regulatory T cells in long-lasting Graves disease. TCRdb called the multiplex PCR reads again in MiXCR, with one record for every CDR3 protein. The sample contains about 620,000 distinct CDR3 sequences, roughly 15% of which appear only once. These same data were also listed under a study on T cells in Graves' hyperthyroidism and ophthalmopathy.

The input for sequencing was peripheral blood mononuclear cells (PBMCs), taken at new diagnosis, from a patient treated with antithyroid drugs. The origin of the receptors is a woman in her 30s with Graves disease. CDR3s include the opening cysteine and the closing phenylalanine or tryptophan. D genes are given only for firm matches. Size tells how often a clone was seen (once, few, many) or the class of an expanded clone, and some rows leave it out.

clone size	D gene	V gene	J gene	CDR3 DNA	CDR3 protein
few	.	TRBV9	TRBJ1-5	TGTGCCAGCAGCGTAGCTTTGGGGGGGCCCGCCGCTCAGCCCCAGCATTTT	CASSVALGGPAAQPQHF
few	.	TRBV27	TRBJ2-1	TGTGCCAGCGGGGACCGTCTGAATGAGCAGTTCTTC	CASGDRLNEQFF
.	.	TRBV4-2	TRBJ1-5	TGTGCCAGCAGCCAAGTGGGCCAGGGTGGTCTGATCCAGCCCCAGCATTTT	CASSQVGQGGLIQPQHF
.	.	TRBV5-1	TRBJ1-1	TGCGCCAGCAGCATGGGACGGGGGGCGGGGAACACTGAAGCTTTCTTT	CASSMGRGAGNTEAFF
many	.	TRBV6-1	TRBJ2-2	TGCGCCAGCAGTGACTCCACCGGGGAGCTGTTTTTT	CASSDSTGELFF
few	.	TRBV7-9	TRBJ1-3	TGTGCCAGCGTTGTACCAGGGCTCGGAAACACCATATATTTT	CASVVPGLGNTIYF
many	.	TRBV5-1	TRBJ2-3	TGCGCCAGCAGCACTCTAGCAGCTAGCACAGATACGCAGTATTTT	CASSTLAASTDTQYF
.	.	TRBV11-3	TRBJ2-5	TGTGCCAGCAGCTTGGGGAAGGGGGTAATGGAGACCCAGTACTTC	CASSLGKGVMETQYF
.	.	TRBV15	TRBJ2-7	TGTGCCACCAGCTTGGGATGGGACGAGCAGTACTTC	CATSLGWDEQYF
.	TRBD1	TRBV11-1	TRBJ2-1	TGTGCCAGCAGCTTGGTGACAGGGGCCAACAATGAGCAGTTCTTC	CASSLVTGANNEQFF
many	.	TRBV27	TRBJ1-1	TGTGCCAGCAGTTTATGGAAGAACACTGAAGCTTTCTTT	CASSLWKNTEAFF
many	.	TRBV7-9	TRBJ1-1	TGTGCCAGCAGCTTCAGGACAGCAGAAGCTTTCTTT	CASSFRTAEAFF
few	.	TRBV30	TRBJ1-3	TGTGCCTGGGGGTACAGGGTTACTGGAAACACCATATATTTT	CAWGYRVTGNTIYF
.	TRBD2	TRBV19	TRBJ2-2	TGTGCCAGTAGTACCGGGACTAGCGGGAGGGCGCCCGGGGAGCTGTTTTTT	CASSTGTSGRAPGELFF
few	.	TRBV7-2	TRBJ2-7	TGTGCCAGCAGCTTATTGGCGGCCCAAAACGAGCAGTACTTC	CASSLLAAQNEQYF
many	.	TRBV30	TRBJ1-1	TGTGCCTGGTCCAGAGACACTGAAGCTTTCTTT	CAWSRDTEAFF
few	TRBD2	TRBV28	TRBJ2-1	TGTGCCAGCAGTGAGAGCTCGGGCGGGAGGGTTCTCTTC	CASSESSGGRVLF
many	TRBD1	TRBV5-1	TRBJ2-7	TGCGCCAGCAGCTTGGGAGGGGGCCGCTCCTACGAGCAGTACTTC	CASSLGGGRSYEQYF
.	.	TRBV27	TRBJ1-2	TGTGCCAGCAGTTTCCTAACCTGCCCCGGGACCTATACCGTTTTATGCGGCTACACCTTC	CASSFLTCPGTYTVLCGYTF